This TCR beta chain was documented in a study of CXCR3-negative and CXCR3-positive naive CD8 T cells. TRB cDNA was prepared as libraries by UMI-labeled 5' RACE. Reanalyzing the 5' RACE reads, TCRdb keeps one entry per CDR3 protein, without DNA. The listing contains 90,000 to 150,000 distinct CDR3 sequences. For this clonotype: Its target is not known.

The study sorted every CD8+ T cell subset in triplicate at 250,000 to 300,000 cells each. Study-level findings and limits: For CXCR3-positive naive cells, TRB CDR3s were more hydrophobic than those of CXCR3-negative naive cells.

Sequencing was done on a sample of naive CXCR3+ CD8+ T cells from blood. This sample's subset: CD45RO-CCR7+CD27+CD95- naive CD8+ T cells expressing CXCR3 (TNR3+). The sequence was obtained from a human donor in good health. Some clones in this sample may be carry-over from other donors' samples.

CDR3 amino acids: CASSQEWRGTYEQYF. This chain joins TRBV4-3 and TRBJ2-7; TCRdb proposes TRBD1, but this gene call is untestable without DNA. CDR3 length: 15 amino acids. Germline assignment: CDR1 LGHNA and CDR2 YSLEER.